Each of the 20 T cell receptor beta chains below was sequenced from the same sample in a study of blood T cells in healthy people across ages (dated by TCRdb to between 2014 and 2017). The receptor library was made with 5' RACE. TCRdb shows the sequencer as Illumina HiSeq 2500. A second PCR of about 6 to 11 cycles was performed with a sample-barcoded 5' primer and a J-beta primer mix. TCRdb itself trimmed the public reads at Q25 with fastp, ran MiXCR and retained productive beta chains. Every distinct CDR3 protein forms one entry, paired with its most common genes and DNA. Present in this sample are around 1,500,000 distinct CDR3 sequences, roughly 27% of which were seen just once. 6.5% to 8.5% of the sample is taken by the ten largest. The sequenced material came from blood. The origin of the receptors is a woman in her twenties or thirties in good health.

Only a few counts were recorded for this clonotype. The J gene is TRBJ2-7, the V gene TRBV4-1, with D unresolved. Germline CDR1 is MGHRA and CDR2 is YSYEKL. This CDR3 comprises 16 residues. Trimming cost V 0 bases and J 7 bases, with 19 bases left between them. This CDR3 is CASSQDPQRPNGEQYF. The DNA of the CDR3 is TGCGCCAGCAGCCAAGATCCGCAGAGACCCAATGGTGAGCAGTACTTC.

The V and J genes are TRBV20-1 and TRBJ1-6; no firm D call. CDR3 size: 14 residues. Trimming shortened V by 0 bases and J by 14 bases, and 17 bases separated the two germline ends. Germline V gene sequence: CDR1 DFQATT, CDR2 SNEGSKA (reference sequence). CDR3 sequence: CSARDTRVGKALHF. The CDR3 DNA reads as TGCAGTGCTAGAGATACTAGGGTTGGTAAAGCCCTCCACTTT.

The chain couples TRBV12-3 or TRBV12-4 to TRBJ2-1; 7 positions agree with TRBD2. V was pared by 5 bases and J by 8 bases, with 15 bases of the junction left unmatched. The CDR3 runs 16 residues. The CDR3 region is CASSPLVGGLGHEQFF. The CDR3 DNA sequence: TGTGCCAGCAGTCCTCTCGTGGGAGGGTTGGGGCATGAGCAGTTCTTC.

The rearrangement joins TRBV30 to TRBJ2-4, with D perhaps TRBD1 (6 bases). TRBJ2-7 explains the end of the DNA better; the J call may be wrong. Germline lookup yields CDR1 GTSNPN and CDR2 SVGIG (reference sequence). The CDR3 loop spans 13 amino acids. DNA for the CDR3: TGTGCCTGGACCCGTGTAGGGGGAAGCGAGCAGTACTTC. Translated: CAWTRVGGSEQYF.

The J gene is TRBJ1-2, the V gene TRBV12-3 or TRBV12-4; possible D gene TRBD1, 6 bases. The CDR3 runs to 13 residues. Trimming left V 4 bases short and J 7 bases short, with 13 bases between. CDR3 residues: CASSSGTMGGYTF. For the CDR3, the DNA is TGTGCCAGCAGTTCAGGGACAATGGGTGGCTACACCTTC.

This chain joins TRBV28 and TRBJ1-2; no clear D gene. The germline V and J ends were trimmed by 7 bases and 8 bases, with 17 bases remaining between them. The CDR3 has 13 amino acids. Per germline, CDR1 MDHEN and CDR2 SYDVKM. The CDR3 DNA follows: TGTGCCAGCATTCCCAACCCCACTGGGGGCTACACCTTC. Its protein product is CASIPNPTGGYTF.

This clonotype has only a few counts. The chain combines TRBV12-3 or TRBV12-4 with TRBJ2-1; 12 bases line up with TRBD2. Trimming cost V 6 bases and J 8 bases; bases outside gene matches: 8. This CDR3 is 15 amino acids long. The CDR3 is CASSRGLAGTYEQFF. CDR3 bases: TGTGCCAGCAGCCGAGGACTAGCGGGAACATATGAGCAGTTCTTC.

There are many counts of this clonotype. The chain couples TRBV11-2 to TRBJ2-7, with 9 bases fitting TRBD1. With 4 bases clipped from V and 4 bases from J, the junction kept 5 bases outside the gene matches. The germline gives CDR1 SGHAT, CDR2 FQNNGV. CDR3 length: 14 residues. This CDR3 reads CASSSWDRDYEQYF. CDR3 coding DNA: TGTGCCAGCAGCTCATGGGACAGGGATTACGAGCAGTACTTC.

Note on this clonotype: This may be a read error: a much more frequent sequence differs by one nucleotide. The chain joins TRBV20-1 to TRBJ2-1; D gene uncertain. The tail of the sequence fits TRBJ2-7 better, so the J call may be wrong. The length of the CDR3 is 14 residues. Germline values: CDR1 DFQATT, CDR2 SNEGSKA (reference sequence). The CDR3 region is CSARLRGTYNEQYF. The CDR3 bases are TGCAGTGCTAGACTCCGTGGAACCTACAATGAGCAGTACTTC.

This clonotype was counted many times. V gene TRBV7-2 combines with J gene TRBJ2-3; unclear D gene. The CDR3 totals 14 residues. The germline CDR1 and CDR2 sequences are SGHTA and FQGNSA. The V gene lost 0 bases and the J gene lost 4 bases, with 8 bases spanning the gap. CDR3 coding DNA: TGTGCCAGCAGCTTAGCGCTTGGTTCAGATACGCAGTATTTT. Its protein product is CASSLALGSDTQYF.

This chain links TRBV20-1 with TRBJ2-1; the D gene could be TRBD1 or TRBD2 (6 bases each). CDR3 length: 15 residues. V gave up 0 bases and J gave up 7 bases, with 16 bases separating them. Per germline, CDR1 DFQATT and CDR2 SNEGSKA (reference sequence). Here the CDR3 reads CSARDWGAGLNEQFF. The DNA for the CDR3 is TGCAGTGCTAGAGATTGGGGGGCCGGTTTAAATGAGCAGTTCTTC.

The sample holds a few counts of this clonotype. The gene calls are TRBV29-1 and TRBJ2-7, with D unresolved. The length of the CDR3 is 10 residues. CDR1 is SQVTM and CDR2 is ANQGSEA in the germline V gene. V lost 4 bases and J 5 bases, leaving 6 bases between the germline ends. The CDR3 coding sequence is TGCAGCGTTGTGTTGGACGAGCAGTACTTC. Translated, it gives CSVVLDEQYF.

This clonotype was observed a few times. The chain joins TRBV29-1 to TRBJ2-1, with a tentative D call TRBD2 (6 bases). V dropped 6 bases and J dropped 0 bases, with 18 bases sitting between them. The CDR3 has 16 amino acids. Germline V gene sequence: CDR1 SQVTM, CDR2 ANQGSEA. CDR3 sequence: CSVDRTSRSSYNEQFF. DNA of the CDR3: TGCAGCGTCGACCGAACTAGCAGGAGCTCCTACAATGAGCAGTTCTTC.

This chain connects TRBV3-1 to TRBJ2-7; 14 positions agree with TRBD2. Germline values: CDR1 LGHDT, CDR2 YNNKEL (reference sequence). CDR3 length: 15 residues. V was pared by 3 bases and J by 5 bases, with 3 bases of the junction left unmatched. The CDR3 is CASSHPGLAGDEQYF. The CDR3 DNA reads TGTGCCAGCAGCCATCCGGGACTAGCGGGAGACGAGCAGTACTTC.

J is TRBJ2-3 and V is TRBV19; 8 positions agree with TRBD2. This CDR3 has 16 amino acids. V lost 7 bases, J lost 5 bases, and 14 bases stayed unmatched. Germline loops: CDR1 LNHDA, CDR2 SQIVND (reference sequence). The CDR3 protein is CASTRIASGSIDTQYF. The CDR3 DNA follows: TGTGCCAGTACCCGAATCGCCAGCGGGAGTATAGATACGCAGTATTTT.

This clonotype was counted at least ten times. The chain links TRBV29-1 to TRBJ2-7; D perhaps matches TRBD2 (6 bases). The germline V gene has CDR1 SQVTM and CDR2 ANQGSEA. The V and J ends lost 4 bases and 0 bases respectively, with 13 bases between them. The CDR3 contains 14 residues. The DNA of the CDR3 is TGCAGCGTTGGAGCGGGTGCGGACTCCTACGAGCAGTACTTC. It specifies CSVGAGADSYEQYF.

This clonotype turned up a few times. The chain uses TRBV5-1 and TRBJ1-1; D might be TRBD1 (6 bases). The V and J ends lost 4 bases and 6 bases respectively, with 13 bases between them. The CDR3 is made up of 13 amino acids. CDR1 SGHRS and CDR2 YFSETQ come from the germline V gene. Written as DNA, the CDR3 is TGCGCCAGCAGCGAGGGGGGGTTTGCTGAAGCTTTCTTT. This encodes CASSEGGFAEAFF.

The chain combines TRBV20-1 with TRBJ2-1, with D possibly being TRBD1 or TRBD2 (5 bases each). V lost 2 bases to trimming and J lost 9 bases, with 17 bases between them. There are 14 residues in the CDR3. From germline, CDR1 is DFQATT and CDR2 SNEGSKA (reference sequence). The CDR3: CSARRDGLGGEQFF. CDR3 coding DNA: TGCAGTGCTAGAAGGGACGGGTTAGGAGGTGAGCAGTTCTTC.

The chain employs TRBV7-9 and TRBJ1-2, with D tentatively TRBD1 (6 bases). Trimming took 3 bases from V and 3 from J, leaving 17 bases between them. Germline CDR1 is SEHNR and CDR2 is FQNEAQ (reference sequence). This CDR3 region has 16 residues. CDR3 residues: CASSFSGGRRDYGYTF. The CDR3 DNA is TGTGCCAGCAGCTTTAGTGGGGGGCGACGCGACTATGGCTACACCTTC.

This CDR3 is CASSFLGGASNEKLFF. Here the CDR3 DNA reads TGTGCCAGCAGTTTCCTGGGGGGGGCGAGTAATGAAAAACTGTTTTTT. The chain uses TRBV27 and TRBJ1-4; D is possibly TRBD1 (6 bases). The CDR3 runs to 16 residues. Germline CDR1 reads MNHEY; CDR2 reads SMNVEV (reference sequence). V gave up 3 bases and J gave up 4 bases, with 15 bases separating them.